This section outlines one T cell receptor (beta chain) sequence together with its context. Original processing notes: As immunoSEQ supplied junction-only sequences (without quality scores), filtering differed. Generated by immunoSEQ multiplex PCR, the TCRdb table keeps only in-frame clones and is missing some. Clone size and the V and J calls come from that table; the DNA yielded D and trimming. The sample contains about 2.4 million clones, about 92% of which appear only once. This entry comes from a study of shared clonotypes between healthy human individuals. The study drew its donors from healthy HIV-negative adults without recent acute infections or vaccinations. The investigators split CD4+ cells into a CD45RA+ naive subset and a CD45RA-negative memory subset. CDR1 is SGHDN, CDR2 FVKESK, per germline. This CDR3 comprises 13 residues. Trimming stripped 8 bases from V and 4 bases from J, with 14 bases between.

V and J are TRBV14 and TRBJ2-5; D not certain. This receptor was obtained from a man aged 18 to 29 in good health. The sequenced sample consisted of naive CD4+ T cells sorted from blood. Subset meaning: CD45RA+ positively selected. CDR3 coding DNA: TGTGCCAGCTCTCTCGAGCAGACAGAGACCCAGTACTTC. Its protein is CASSLEQTETQYF.